The following is a T cell receptor beta chain sequence with its context. Its antigen is unidentified. The data stem from a study of regulatory T cells in long-lasting Graves disease. About the study: Treatment with antithyroid drugs for over 5 years, together with positive TSH receptor antibodies, meant persistent Graves' disease.

Study findings and constraints: TRBV28, TRBJ1-2 and TRBJ2-5 were favored in persistent disease.

HTBI primers from iRepertoire and Arm-PCR of CDR3 regions yielded the TCR beta libraries. TCRdb independently ran MiXCR on the multiplex PCR reads; one entry per CDR3 protein. This table has approximately 470,000 distinct CDR3 sequences, less than 25% appearing once. Sample time point: persistent/refractory GD, antithyroid drugs over 5 years with positive TRAb. Preparation of the TCR library used RNA extracted from PBMCs. The CDR3 totals 13 residues. CDR1 is LGHNT and CDR2 is FRNRAP in the germline V gene. The TCR was taken from a female donor with Graves disease. This specimen was peripheral blood mononuclear cells (PBMCs), taken when the disease was refractory, from a patient treated with antithyroid drugs. This chain joins TRBV12-5 and TRBJ1-1, with D possibly TRBD1 on 6 matching bases. CDR3 residues: CASRGRGDTEAFF. The DNA for the CDR3 is TGTGCCAGCCGCGGCAGGGGAGACACTGAAGCTTTCTTT.